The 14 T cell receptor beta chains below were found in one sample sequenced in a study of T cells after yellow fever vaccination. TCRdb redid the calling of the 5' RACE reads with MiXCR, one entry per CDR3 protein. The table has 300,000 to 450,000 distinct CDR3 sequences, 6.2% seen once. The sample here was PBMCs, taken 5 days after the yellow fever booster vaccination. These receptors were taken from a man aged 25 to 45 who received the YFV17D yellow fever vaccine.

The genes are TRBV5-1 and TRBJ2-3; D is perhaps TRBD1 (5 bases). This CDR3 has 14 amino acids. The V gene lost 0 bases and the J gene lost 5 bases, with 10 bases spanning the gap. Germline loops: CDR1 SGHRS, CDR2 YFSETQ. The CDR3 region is CASSLGDRIDTQYF. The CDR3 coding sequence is TGCGCCAGCAGCTTGGGCGACAGAATAGATACGCAGTATTTT. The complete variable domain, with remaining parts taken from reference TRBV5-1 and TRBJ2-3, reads KAGVTQTPRYLIKTRGQQVTLSCSPISGHRSVSWYQQTPGQGLQFLFEYFSETQRNKGNFPGRFSGRQFSNSRSEMNVSTLELGDSALYLCASSLGDRIDTQYFGPGTRLTVL.

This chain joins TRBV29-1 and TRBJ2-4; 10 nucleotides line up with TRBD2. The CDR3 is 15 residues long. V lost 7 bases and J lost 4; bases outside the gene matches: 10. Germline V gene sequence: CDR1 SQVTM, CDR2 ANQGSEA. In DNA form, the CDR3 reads TGCAGCGCCCTGAGGACTAGCGGACCAAAAAACATTCAGTACTTC. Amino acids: CSALRTSGPKNIQYF.

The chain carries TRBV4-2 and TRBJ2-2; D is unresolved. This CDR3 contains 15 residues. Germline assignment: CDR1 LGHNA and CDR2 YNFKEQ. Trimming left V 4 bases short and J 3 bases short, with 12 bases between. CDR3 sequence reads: CASSPRVLDTGELFF. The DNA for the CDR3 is TGTGCCAGCAGCCCTCGAGTTCTCGACACCGGGGAGCTGTTTTTT.

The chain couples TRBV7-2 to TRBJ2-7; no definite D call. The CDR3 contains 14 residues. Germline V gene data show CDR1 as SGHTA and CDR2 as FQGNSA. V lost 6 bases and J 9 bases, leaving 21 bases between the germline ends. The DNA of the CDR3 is TGTGCCAGCAGACCGACCCCTAGTGCCGGGCCGCAGTACTTC. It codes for CASRPTPSAGPQYF.

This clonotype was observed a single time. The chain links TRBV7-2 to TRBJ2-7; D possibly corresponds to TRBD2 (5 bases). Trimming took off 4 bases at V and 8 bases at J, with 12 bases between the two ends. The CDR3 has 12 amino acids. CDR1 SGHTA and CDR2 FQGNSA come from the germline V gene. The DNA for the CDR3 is TGTGCCAGCAGCTCGGACTCCGCACAGCAGTACTTC. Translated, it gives CASSSDSAQQYF.

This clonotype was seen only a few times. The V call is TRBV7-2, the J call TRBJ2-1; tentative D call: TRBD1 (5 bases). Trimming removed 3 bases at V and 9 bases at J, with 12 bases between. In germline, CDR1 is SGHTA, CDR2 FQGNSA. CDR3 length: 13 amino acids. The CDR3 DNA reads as TGTGCCAGCAGCTTTGGCAGGGTAGCTGAGCAGTTCTTC. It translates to CASSFGRVAEQFF.

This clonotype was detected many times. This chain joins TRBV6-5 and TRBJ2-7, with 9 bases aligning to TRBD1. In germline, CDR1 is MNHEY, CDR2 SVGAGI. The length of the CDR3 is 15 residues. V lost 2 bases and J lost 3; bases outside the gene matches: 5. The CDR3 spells CASSYEGTGYYEQYF. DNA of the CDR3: TGTGCCAGCAGTTACGAGGGGACAGGGTACTACGAGCAGTACTTC.

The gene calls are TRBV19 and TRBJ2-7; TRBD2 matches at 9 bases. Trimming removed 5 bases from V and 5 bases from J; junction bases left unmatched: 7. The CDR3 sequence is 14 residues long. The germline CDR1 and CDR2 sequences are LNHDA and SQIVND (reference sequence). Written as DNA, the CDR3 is TGTGCCAGTAGTGAAGCTAGCGGGATCGACGAGCAGTACTTC. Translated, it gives CASSEASGIDEQYF.

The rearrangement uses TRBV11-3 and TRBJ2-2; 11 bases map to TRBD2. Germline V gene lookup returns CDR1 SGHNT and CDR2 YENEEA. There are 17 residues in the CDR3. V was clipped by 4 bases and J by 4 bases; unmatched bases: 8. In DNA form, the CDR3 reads TGTGCCAGCAGCTCGAATAGCGGGAGGGCCGCCACCGGGGAGCTGTTTTTT. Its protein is CASSSNSGRAATGELFF.

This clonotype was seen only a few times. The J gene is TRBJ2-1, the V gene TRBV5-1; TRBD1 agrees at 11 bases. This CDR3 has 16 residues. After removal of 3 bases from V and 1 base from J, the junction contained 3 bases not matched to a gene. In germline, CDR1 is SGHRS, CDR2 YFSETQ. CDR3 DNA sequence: TGCGCCAGCAGCTCCTGGGACAGGGGGTCCTACAATGAGCAGTTCTTC. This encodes CASSSWDRGSYNEQFF.

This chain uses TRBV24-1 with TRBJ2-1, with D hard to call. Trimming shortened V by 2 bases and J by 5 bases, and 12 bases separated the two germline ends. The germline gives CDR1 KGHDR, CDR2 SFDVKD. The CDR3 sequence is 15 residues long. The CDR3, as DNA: TGTGCCACCAGTGATTCCCTGTCTCTAAACAATGAGCAGTTCTTC. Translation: CATSDSLSLNNEQFF.

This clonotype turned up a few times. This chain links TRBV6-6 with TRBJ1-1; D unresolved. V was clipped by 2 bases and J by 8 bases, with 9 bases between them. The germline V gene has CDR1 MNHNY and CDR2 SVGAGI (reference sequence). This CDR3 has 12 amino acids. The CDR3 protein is CASSYPGREAFF. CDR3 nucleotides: TGTGCCAGCAGTTACCCGGGCAGGGAAGCTTTCTTT.

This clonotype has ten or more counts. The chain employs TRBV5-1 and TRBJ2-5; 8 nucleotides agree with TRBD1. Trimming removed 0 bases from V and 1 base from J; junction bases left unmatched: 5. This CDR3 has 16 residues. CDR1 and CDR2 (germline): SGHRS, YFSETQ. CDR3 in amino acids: CASSLALQGGQETQYF. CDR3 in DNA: TGCGCCAGCAGCTTGGCCCTACAGGGGGGCCAAGAGACCCAGTACTTC.

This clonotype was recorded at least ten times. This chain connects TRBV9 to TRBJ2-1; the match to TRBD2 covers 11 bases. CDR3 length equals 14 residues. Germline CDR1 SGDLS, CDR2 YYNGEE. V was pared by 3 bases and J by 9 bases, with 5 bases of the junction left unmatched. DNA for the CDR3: TGTGCCAGCAGCGGTAGCGGGAGGGCGCCTGAGCAGTTCTTC. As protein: CASSGSGRAPEQFF.